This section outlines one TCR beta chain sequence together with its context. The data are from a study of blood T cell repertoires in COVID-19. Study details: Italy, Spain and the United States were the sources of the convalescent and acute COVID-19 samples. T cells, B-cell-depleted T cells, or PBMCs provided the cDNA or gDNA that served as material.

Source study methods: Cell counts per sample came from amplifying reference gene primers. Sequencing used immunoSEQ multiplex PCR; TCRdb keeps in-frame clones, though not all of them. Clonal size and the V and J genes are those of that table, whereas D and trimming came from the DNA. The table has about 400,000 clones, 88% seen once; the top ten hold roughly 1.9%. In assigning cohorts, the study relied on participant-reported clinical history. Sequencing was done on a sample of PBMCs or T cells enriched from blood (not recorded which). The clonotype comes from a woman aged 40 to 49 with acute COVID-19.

The CDR3, as DNA: TGTGCCAGCAGCGCAGACAGGGGTAGTTCACCCCTCCACTTT. Its translation: CASSADRGSSPLHF. The chain combines TRBV9 with TRBJ1-6, with 8 positions matching TRBD1. This CDR3 is built from 14 residues. V dropped 3 bases and J dropped 9; count of bases not matched to a gene: 5. CDR1 is SGDLS and CDR2 is YYNGEE in the germline V gene.